One TCR beta chain is described in this entry. CDR3 length equals 13 residues. Unmatched junction bases numbered 4, after V lost 7 bases and J lost 4 bases. From germline, CDR1 is SQVTM and CDR2 ANQGSEA. The entry originates in a study of technical replicates of blood from a handful of donors. Some clones are missing from TCRdb's copy, which holds only in-frame ones; the method was immunoSEQ multiplex PCR. Among about 71,000 clones listed, just under 95% were seen once. This clonotype was obtained from a human donor in good health. Sequenced input: T cells isolated from PBMCs. The rearrangement uses TRBV29-1 and TRBJ2-1; 10 bases map to TRBD2. The CDR3 DNA follows: TGCAGCGCGGTACTAGCGGGGTACAATGAGCAGTTCTTC. Protein sequence: CSAVLAGYNEQFF.